This T cell receptor (beta chain) was captured in a study of blood T cell repertoires in COVID-19. Profiling relied on immunoSEQ multiplex PCR, and the TCRdb table lists in-frame clones only, not all of them. Of 65,000 or so clones in the sample, roughly 80% were seen once. This clone was recorded a few times. The receptor was derived from a woman aged 50 to 60 with active or convalescent COVID-19. Sequenced input: peripheral blood.

As DNA, the CDR3 is TGTGCCACCAGCGCCCGGGGGGAGACCCAGTACTTC. Protein sequence: CATSARGETQYF. The chain links TRBV6-5 to TRBJ2-5, with a weak D call TRBD2 (6 bases). The V end lost 10 bases, the J end lost 5 bases, and 14 bases lay between the germline ends. The CDR3 contains 12 residues. Per the germline V gene, CDR1 is MNHEY and CDR2 is SVGAGI.